The 6 T cell receptor beta chains given below trace back to one sample, sequenced in a study of blood T cell repertoires in COVID-19. Sequencing was performed with immunoSEQ multiplex PCR; in TCRdb, only in-frame clones are kept and a portion is missing. The sample records about 240,000 clones, 70% to 85% being singletons. Sequencing was done on a sample of peripheral blood. All receptors derive from an elderly woman with acute or convalescent COVID-19.

The CDR3 reads CASSQVWAPSGVEEQFF. CDR3 DNA sequence: TGCGCCAGCAGCCAAGTTTGGGCTCCTAGCGGCGTGGAAGAGCAGTTCTTC. The rearrangement joins TRBV4-1 to TRBJ2-1, with TRBD2 matching over 7 bases. Trimming cost V 1 base and J 10 bases; bases outside gene matches: 16. The CDR3 consists of 17 residues. CDR1 is MGHRA, CDR2 YSYEKL, per germline.

This chain connects TRBV6-6 to TRBJ2-1; 8 bases are a match to TRBD2. The ends lost 3 bases at V and 4 bases at J; junction bases unmatched: 8. The germline V gene has CDR1 MNHNY and CDR2 SVGAGI (reference sequence). This CDR3 has 16 amino acids. CDR3: CASSYSAGGTYNEQFF. CDR3 bases: TGTGCCAGCAGTTATTCGGCGGGGGGCACTTACAATGAGCAGTTCTTC.

Here the CDR3 DNA reads TGTGCCACCAGCAGAGTAGCTGGGGCGGGGAGGATCACAGATACGCAGTATTTT. This sequence encodes CATSRVAGAGRITDTQYF. The chain is built from TRBV15 and TRBJ2-3; maybe TRBD2 (6 bases). In germline, CDR1 is LNHNV, CDR2 YYDKDF (reference sequence). CDR3 length: 18 residues. V was cut by 1 base and J by 2 bases, with 19 bases left in between.

The chain recombines TRBV29-1 with TRBJ1-4; D might be TRBD1 (5 bases). The CDR3 totals 17 residues. Trimming pared 3 bases from V and 0 bases from J, leaving 17 bases between. Germline CDR1 SQVTM, CDR2 ANQGSEA. CDR3 residues: CSVEGGGGGATNEKLFF. CDR3 DNA: TGCAGCGTTGAGGGCGGGGGGGGAGGTGCAACTAATGAAAAACTGTTTTTT.

This clone showed up just a few times. The V call is TRBV14, the J call TRBJ1-1, with D unclear. The CDR3 is 13 residues long. V lost 1 base and J lost 0, with 3 bases in between. The germline V gene encodes CDR1 SGHDN and CDR2 FVKESK. DNA of the CDR3: TGTGCCAGCAGCCAAGTTATGAACACTGAAGCTTTCTTT. This encodes CASSQVMNTEAFF.

V usage is TRBV27 and J usage is TRBJ1-6; weak D call: TRBD1 (5 bases). Trimming removed 4 bases at V and 4 bases at J, with 8 bases between. The CDR3 covers 14 residues. Germline loops: CDR1 MNHEY, CDR2 SMNVEV (reference sequence). The chain's CDR3 is CASSSGGYNSPLHF. CDR3 DNA: TGTGCCAGCAGTTCGGGGGGTTATAATTCACCCCTCCACTTT.